This T cell receptor beta chain was documented in a study of shared clonotypes between healthy human individuals. V trimming: 4 bases; J trimming: 4 bases; junction bases outside the gene matches: 9. CDR3 size: 16 residues. Germline CDR1 reads SEHNR; CDR2 reads FQNEAQ (reference sequence). Each subset's genomic DNA was split evenly across several immunoSEQ plates. The protocol was immunoSEQ multiplex PCR, while the TCRdb copy is restricted to in-frame clones and leaves out a portion. The repertoire consists of approximately 350,000 clones, with roughly 70% occurring once and the leading ten covering 10%. Splitting the CD4+ cells yielded a CD45RA+ naive subset and a CD45RA-negative memory subset.

Sequenced material: memory CD4+ T cells sorted from blood. Stated subset: CD45RA-negative fraction. The sequence was collected from a man aged 30-40 years in good health. The rearrangement joins TRBV7-9 to TRBJ2-1; 8 nucleotides align to TRBD2. The CDR3 region has the DNA TGTGCCAGCAGCTCCAAGCGGGAGCTATCATACAATGAGCAGTTCTTC. This codes for CASSSKRELSYNEQFF.